This is a list of T cell receptor beta chains from one sample in a study of human CD4 T cells and Enterobacteriaceae. Some clones are missing from TCRdb's copy, which holds only in-frame ones; the method was immunoSEQ multiplex PCR. Among about 26,000 clones listed, approximately 80% were seen once. The sample consisted of memory CD4+ T cells from blood. The receptors here all came from a human donor in good health. CDR3s include the opening cysteine and the closing phenylalanine or tryptophan. D genes are given only for firm matches. Size is omitted from some rows. Given values are once, few, many or a class for expanded clones.

v_call: TRBV14; clone_size: -; d_call: -; cdr3_length: 15; j_call: TRBJ2-1; cdr3_aa: CASSQGTGLYNEQFF; cdr3_nt: TGTGCCAGCAGCCAAGGCACGGGTCTCTACAATGAGCAGTTCTTC
v_call: TRBV7-9; clone_size: -; d_call: -; cdr3_length: 12; j_call: TRBJ1-2; cdr3_aa: CASSKDFYGYTF; cdr3_nt: TGTGCCAGCAGCAAGGACTTCTATGGCTACACCTTC
v_call: TRBV29-1; clone_size: -; d_call: -; cdr3_length: 11; j_call: TRBJ1-3; cdr3_aa: CSVVSGNTIYF; cdr3_nt: TGCAGCGTTGTTTCTGGAAACACCATATATTTT
v_call: TRBV5-1; clone_size: -; d_call: -; cdr3_length: 13; j_call: TRBJ2-2; cdr3_aa: CASSLELTGELFF; cdr3_nt: TGCGCCAGCAGCTTGGAGTTGACCGGGGAGCTGTTTTTT
v_call: TRBV19; clone_size: -; d_call: TRBD1; cdr3_length: 16; j_call: TRBJ2-1; cdr3_aa: CASSRGRGRSYNEQFF; cdr3_nt: TGTGCCAGTAGCCGGGGCAGGGGGCGGTCCTACAATGAGCAGTTCTTC
v_call: TRBV11-3; clone_size: -; d_call: TRBD2; cdr3_length: 17; j_call: TRBJ2-3; cdr3_aa: CASSGSIAGHSTDTQYF; cdr3_nt: TGTGCCAGCAGCGGTAGCATAGCGGGCCATAGCACAGATACGCAGTATTTT
v_call: TRBV5-1; clone_size: -; d_call: TRBD2; cdr3_length: 16; j_call: TRBJ2-2; cdr3_aa: CASRKTSGRDTGELFF; cdr3_nt: TGCGCCAGCAGGAAGACTAGCGGGAGAGACACCGGGGAGCTGTTTTTT
v_call: TRBV10-1; clone_size: -; d_call: -; cdr3_length: 17; j_call: TRBJ2-2; cdr3_aa: CASSESKALRDTGELFF; cdr3_nt: TGCGCCAGCAGTGAGTCGAAGGCCTTACGGGACACCGGGGAGCTGTTTTTT
v_call: TRBV18; clone_size: -; d_call: -; cdr3_length: 13; j_call: TRBJ2-7; cdr3_aa: CASSPRGLNEQYF; cdr3_nt: TGTGCCAGCTCACCACGGGGGCTCAACGAGCAGTACTTC
v_call: TRBV5-4; clone_size: -; d_call: TRBD1; cdr3_length: 14; j_call: TRBJ2-7; cdr3_aa: CASSNRDRGGGQYF; cdr3_nt: TGTGCCAGCAGCAACCGGGACAGGGGCGGTGGGCAGTACTTC
v_call: TRBV7-9; clone_size: -; d_call: TRBD2; cdr3_length: 14; j_call: TRBJ2-7; cdr3_aa: CASSVAGTGGEQYF; cdr3_nt: TGTGCCAGCAGCGTAGCCGGGACCGGGGGGGAGCAGTACTTC
v_call: TRBV30; clone_size: -; d_call: -; cdr3_length: 16; j_call: TRBJ1-1; cdr3_aa: CAWSMQTPARNTEAFF; cdr3_nt: TGTGCCTGGAGTATGCAGACTCCTGCAAGGAACACTGAAGCTTTCTTT
v_call: TRBV5-8; clone_size: -; d_call: -; cdr3_length: 16; j_call: TRBJ1-2; cdr3_aa: CASSPTRGDKPDGYTF; cdr3_nt: TGTGCCAGCAGCCCCACGCGGGGAGACAAGCCGGATGGCTACACCTTC
v_call: TRBV5-1; clone_size: -; d_call: TRBD2; cdr3_length: 14; j_call: TRBJ2-7; cdr3_aa: CASRGTSGIYEQYF; cdr3_nt: TGCGCCAGCAGGGGGACTAGCGGAATTTACGAGCAGTACTTC
v_call: TRBV11-2; clone_size: -; d_call: TRBD2; cdr3_length: 15; j_call: TRBJ2-5; cdr3_aa: CASSRRLAGAETQYF; cdr3_nt: TGTGCCAGCAGCCGAAGACTAGCGGGAGCCGAGACCCAGTACTTC
v_call: TRBV28; clone_size: -; d_call: -; cdr3_length: 15; j_call: TRBJ2-1; cdr3_aa: CASSLGTLLGNEQFF; cdr3_nt: TGTGCCAGCAGTTTAGGGACACTACTAGGAAATGAGCAGTTCTTC
v_call: TRBV6-1; clone_size: -; d_call: -; cdr3_length: 15; j_call: TRBJ1-3; cdr3_aa: CASSEGAYSGNTIYF; cdr3_nt: TGTGCCAGCAGTGAAGGGGCCTACTCTGGAAACACCATATATTTT
v_call: TRBV2; clone_size: few; d_call: TRBD1; cdr3_length: 15; j_call: TRBJ1-3; cdr3_aa: CASKEQGAGGNTIYF; cdr3_nt: TGTGCCAGCAAAGAACAGGGGGCAGGTGGAAACACCATATATTTT
v_call: TRBV7-8; clone_size: -; d_call: -; cdr3_length: 15; j_call: TRBJ1-5; cdr3_aa: CASQVGGASNQPQHF; cdr3_nt: TGTGCCAGCCAAGTCGGAGGGGCAAGCAATCAGCCCCAGCATTTT
v_call: TRBV5-1; clone_size: few; d_call: TRBD1; cdr3_length: 12; j_call: TRBJ1-1; cdr3_aa: CASCRDRDEAFF; cdr3_nt: TGCGCCAGCTGCCGGGACAGAGACGAAGCTTTCTTT
v_call: TRBV14; clone_size: -; d_call: TRBD1; cdr3_length: 16; j_call: TRBJ2-3; cdr3_aa: CASSLQGMVGTDTQYF; cdr3_nt: TGTGCCAGCAGCCTACAGGGGATGGTGGGCACAGATACGCAGTATTTT
v_call: TRBV2; clone_size: -; d_call: -; cdr3_length: 13; j_call: TRBJ1-2; cdr3_aa: CASSENPPYGYTF; cdr3_nt: TGTGCCAGCAGTGAAAATCCCCCCTATGGCTACACCTTC
v_call: TRBV18; clone_size: few; d_call: -; cdr3_length: 15; j_call: TRBJ1-1; cdr3_aa: CASSPQRELNTEAFF; cdr3_nt: TGTGCCAGCTCACCACAGAGAGAATTGAACACTGAAGCTTTCTTT
v_call: TRBV6-5; clone_size: -; d_call: -; cdr3_length: 14; j_call: TRBJ2-1; cdr3_aa: CASSYSPGYNEQFF; cdr3_nt: TGTGCCAGCAGTTACTCGCCAGGGTACAATGAGCAGTTCTTC
v_call: TRBV29-1; clone_size: -; d_call: TRBD1; cdr3_length: 14; j_call: TRBJ1-2; cdr3_aa: CSVAQQGAAYGYTF; cdr3_nt: TGCAGCGTGGCCCAACAGGGGGCTGCCTATGGCTACACCTTC
v_call: TRBV29-1; clone_size: once; d_call: -; cdr3_length: 13; j_call: TRBJ2-3; cdr3_aa: CSVENGRYDTQYF; cdr3_nt: TGCAGCGTTGAAAACGGGAGATACGATACGCAGTATTTT
v_call: TRBV5-4; clone_size: -; d_call: TRBD1; cdr3_length: 17; j_call: TRBJ1-4; cdr3_aa: CASSSRYDRVGHEKLFF; cdr3_nt: TGTGCCAGCAGCTCCCGCTATGACAGGGTGGGGCATGAAAAACTGTTTTTT
v_call: TRBV19; clone_size: -; d_call: -; cdr3_length: 14; j_call: TRBJ1-4; cdr3_aa: CASSSGTFGEKLFF; cdr3_nt: TGTGCCAGTAGTTCCGGGACATTCGGTGAAAAACTGTTTTTT
v_call: TRBV7-7; clone_size: -; d_call: TRBD2; cdr3_length: 15; j_call: TRBJ2-3; cdr3_aa: CASSPTSGGVDTQYF; cdr3_nt: TGTGCCAGCAGCCCGACTAGCGGGGGAGTGGATACGCAGTATTTT
v_call: TRBV6-1; clone_size: -; d_call: TRBD1; cdr3_length: 13; j_call: TRBJ1-2; cdr3_aa: CASRGQGADGYTF; cdr3_nt: TGTGCCAGCAGGGGACAGGGGGCTGATGGCTACACCTTC
v_call: TRBV2; clone_size: few; d_call: TRBD1; cdr3_length: 15; j_call: TRBJ1-5; cdr3_aa: CASSGQGTSNQPQHF; cdr3_nt: TGTGCCAGCAGTGGACAGGGAACTAGCAATCAGCCCCAGCATTTT
v_call: TRBV6-1; clone_size: -; d_call: -; cdr3_length: 13; j_call: TRBJ1-5; cdr3_aa: CASSEVERQPQHF; cdr3_nt: TGTGCCAGCAGTGAGGTTGAGCGGCAGCCCCAGCATTTT
v_call: TRBV5-1; clone_size: -; d_call: TRBD2; cdr3_length: 15; j_call: TRBJ2-7; cdr3_aa: CASSLVRAGEGEQYF; cdr3_nt: TGCGCCAGCAGCTTGGTTAGAGCGGGAGAAGGGGAGCAGTACTTC
v_call: TRBV28; clone_size: few; d_call: TRBD1; cdr3_length: 14; j_call: TRBJ1-2; cdr3_aa: CASTLGRGLYGYTF; cdr3_nt: TGTGCCAGCACCCTAGGGAGGGGGCTCTATGGCTACACCTTC
v_call: TRBV5-1; clone_size: few; d_call: -; cdr3_length: 14; j_call: TRBJ1-1; cdr3_aa: CASRKLGGVTEAFF; cdr3_nt: TGCGCCAGCAGAAAGCTTGGAGGGGTGACTGAAGCTTTCTTT
v_call: TRBV12-5; clone_size: -; d_call: TRBD1; cdr3_length: 14; j_call: TRBJ1-1; cdr3_aa: CASGPRTGNTEAFF; cdr3_nt: TGTGCTAGTGGTCCCAGGACAGGGAACACTGAAGCTTTCTTT
v_call: TRBV25-1; clone_size: -; d_call: TRBD1; cdr3_length: 15; j_call: TRBJ1-4; cdr3_aa: CASRERGLTNEKLFF; cdr3_nt: TGTGCCAGCCGGGAAAGGGGGCTCACTAATGAAAAACTGTTTTTT
v_call: TRBV28; clone_size: -; d_call: TRBD1; cdr3_length: 18; j_call: TRBJ2-6; cdr3_aa: CASSLEGALRSGANVLTF; cdr3_nt: TGTGCCAGCAGTTTAGAGGGGGCGCTACGGTCTGGGGCCAACGTCCTGACTTTC
v_call: TRBV9; clone_size: -; d_call: TRBD1; cdr3_length: 13; j_call: TRBJ1-2; cdr3_aa: CASSPGQRGGYTF; cdr3_nt: TGTGCCAGCTCTCCGGGACAGCGAGGAGGCTACACCTTC
v_call: TRBV7-3; clone_size: once; d_call: TRBD1; cdr3_length: 14; j_call: TRBJ1-3; cdr3_aa: CASSARDRSNTIYF; cdr3_nt: TGTGCCAGCAGCGCCCGGGACAGGTCAAACACCATATATTTT
v_call: TRBV6-5; clone_size: -; d_call: TRBD1; cdr3_length: 15; j_call: TRBJ1-2; cdr3_aa: CASSYFDRGLGGYTF; cdr3_nt: TGTGCCAGCAGTTACTTTGACAGGGGGCTGGGAGGCTACACCTTC
v_call: TRBV11-2; clone_size: -; d_call: TRBD1; cdr3_length: 16; j_call: TRBJ1-3; cdr3_aa: CASSLRDRLSGNTIYF; cdr3_nt: TGTGCCAGCAGCCTTCGGGACAGGCTCTCTGGAAACACCATATATTTT
v_call: TRBV18; clone_size: -; d_call: TRBD2; cdr3_length: 18; j_call: TRBJ2-3; cdr3_aa: CASSPSSGRAGDADTQYF; cdr3_nt: TGTGCCAGCTCACCATCAAGCGGGAGGGCCGGGGACGCAGATACGCAGTATTTT
v_call: TRBV28; clone_size: -; d_call: TRBD2; cdr3_length: 14; j_call: TRBJ2-1; cdr3_aa: CASSKLAGYNEQFF; cdr3_nt: TGTGCCAGCAGTAAACTAGCGGGGTACAATGAGCAGTTCTTC
v_call: TRBV19; clone_size: -; d_call: -; cdr3_length: 14; j_call: TRBJ2-6; cdr3_aa: CASSRVSGANVLTF; cdr3_nt: TGTGCCAGCTCGAGGGTGTCTGGGGCCAACGTCCTGACTTTC
v_call: TRBV6-5; clone_size: few; d_call: TRBD1; cdr3_length: 15; j_call: TRBJ1-1; cdr3_aa: CASSSPGQMNTEAFF; cdr3_nt: TGTGCCAGCAGTTCGCCGGGACAGATGAACACTGAAGCTTTCTTT
v_call: TRBV9; clone_size: -; d_call: TRBD2; cdr3_length: 19; j_call: TRBJ2-1; cdr3_aa: CASSVGVLAGGPSYNEQFF; cdr3_nt: TGTGCCAGCAGCGTAGGGGTCCTAGCGGGAGGGCCCTCCTACAATGAGCAGTTCTTC
v_call: TRBV6-6; clone_size: -; d_call: -; cdr3_length: 15; j_call: TRBJ2-3; cdr3_aa: CASSYSISPTDTQYF; cdr3_nt: TGTGCCAGCAGTTACTCGATCAGCCCCACAGATACGCAGTATTTT
v_call: TRBV30; clone_size: few; d_call: TRBD1; cdr3_length: 15; j_call: TRBJ1-1; cdr3_aa: CAWSNPLRTGAEAFF; cdr3_nt: TGTGCCTGGAGCAATCCTCTTAGGACAGGGGCTGAAGCTTTCTTT
v_call: TRBV2; clone_size: -; d_call: -; cdr3_length: 14; j_call: TRBJ1-6; cdr3_aa: CASSLQGGNSPLHF; cdr3_nt: TGTGCCAGCAGCCTACAGGGAGGCAATTCACCCCTCCACTTT
v_call: TRBV21-1; clone_size: once; d_call: -; cdr3_length: 18; j_call: TRBJ1-3; cdr3_aa: CASSTSTGRGVHGNTIYF; cdr3_nt: TGTGCCAGCAGCACCTCAACCGGGAGGGGGGTCCACGGAAACACCATATATTTT
v_call: TRBV15; clone_size: -; d_call: -; cdr3_length: 16; j_call: TRBJ1-5; cdr3_aa: CATSRGGARSNQPQHF; cdr3_nt: TGTGCCACCAGCAGAGGAGGGGCCCGTAGCAATCAGCCCCAGCATTTT
v_call: TRBV5-1; clone_size: -; d_call: -; cdr3_length: 14; j_call: TRBJ1-2; cdr3_aa: CASSLNKVGYGYTF; cdr3_nt: TGCGCCAGCAGCTTGAACAAGGTGGGCTATGGCTACACCTTC
v_call: TRBV19; clone_size: -; d_call: TRBD2; cdr3_length: 16; j_call: TRBJ2-3; cdr3_aa: CASSSSGVAGVNTQYF; cdr3_nt: TGTGCCAGTAGTTCCTCCGGGGTGGCGGGAGTAAATACGCAGTATTTT
v_call: TRBV9; clone_size: -; d_call: TRBD1; cdr3_length: 16; j_call: TRBJ2-1; cdr3_aa: CASSVTPGQGDNEQFF; cdr3_nt: TGTGCCAGCAGCGTAACCCCAGGACAGGGGGACAATGAGCAGTTCTTC
v_call: TRBV5-1; clone_size: few; d_call: TRBD2; cdr3_length: 16; j_call: TRBJ2-3; cdr3_aa: CASSLEGSGITDTQYF; cdr3_nt: TGCGCCAGCAGCTTGGAGGGTAGCGGGATAACAGATACGCAGTATTTT
v_call: TRBV4-1; clone_size: -; d_call: TRBD2; cdr3_length: 15; j_call: TRBJ2-5; cdr3_aa: CASSQERLAWETQYF; cdr3_nt: TGCGCCAGCAGCCAAGAGAGACTAGCTTGGGAGACCCAGTACTTC
v_call: TRBV10-3; clone_size: -; d_call: TRBD1; cdr3_length: 14; j_call: TRBJ1-6; cdr3_aa: CAIRPGQDNSPLHF; cdr3_nt: TGTGCCATCAGACCGGGACAGGATAATTCACCCCTCCACTTT